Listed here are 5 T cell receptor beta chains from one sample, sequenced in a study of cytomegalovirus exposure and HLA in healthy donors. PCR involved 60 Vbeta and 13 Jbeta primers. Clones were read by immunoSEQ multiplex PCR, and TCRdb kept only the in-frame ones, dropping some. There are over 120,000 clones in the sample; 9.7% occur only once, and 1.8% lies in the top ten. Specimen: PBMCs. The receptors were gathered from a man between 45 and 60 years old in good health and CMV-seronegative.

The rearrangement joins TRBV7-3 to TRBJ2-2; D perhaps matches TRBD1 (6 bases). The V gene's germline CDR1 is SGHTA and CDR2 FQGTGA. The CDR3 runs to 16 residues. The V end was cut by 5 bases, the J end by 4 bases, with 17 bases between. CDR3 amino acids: CASSTKLGGSTGELFF. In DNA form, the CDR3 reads TGTGCCAGCAGCACTAAACTTGGGGGCAGCACCGGGGAGCTGTTTTTT.

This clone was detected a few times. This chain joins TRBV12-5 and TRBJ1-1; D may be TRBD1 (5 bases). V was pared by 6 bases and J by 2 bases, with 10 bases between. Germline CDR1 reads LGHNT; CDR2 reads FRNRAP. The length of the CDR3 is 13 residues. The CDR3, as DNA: TGTGCTAGTGGCATCCAGGGAAACACTGAAGCTTTCTTT. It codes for CASGIQGNTEAFF.

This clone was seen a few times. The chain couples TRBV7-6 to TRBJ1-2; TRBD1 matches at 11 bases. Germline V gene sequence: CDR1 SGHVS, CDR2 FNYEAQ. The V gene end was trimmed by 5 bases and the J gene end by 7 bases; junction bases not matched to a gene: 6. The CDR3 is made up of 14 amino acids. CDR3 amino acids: CASSPGQGVAGYTF. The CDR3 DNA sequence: TGTGCCAGCAGCCCGGGACAGGGGGTAGCTGGCTACACCTTC.

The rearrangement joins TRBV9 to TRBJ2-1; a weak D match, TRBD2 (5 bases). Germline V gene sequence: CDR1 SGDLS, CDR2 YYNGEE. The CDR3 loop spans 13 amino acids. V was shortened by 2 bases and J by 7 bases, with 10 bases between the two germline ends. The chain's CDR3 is CASSVADWNEQFF. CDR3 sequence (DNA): TGTGCCAGCAGCGTCGCGGACTGGAATGAGCAGTTCTTC.

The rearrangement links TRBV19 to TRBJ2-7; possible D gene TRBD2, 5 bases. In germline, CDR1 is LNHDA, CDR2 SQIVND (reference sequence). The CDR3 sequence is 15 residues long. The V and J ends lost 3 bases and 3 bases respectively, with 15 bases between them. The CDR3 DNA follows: TGTGCCAGTAGTATGAGGGCAGTTATTATCTACGAGCAGTACTTC. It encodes CASSMRAVIIYEQYF.